One and the same sample provided the 32 T cell receptor beta chains below, sequenced in a study of OX40 agonist ivuxolimab in advanced cancers. Some clones are missing from TCRdb's copy, which holds only in-frame ones; the method was immunoSEQ multiplex PCR. Among tens of thousands of clones listed, around nine tenths were seen once. The specimen was CD4+ or CD8+ T cells sorted from blood, collected in a trial of the OX40 agonist ivuxolimab. The receptors come from an adult with an advanced solid tumor such as melanoma, head and neck, liver or kidney cancer.

This sequence joins TRBV28 and TRBJ1-5; tentatively, D is TRBD1 (6 bases). V lost 7 bases and J lost 5, with 15 bases in between. CDR3 length: 14 amino acids. The germline V gene encodes CDR1 MDHEN and CDR2 SYDVKM. CDR3 in amino acids: CASIGGQVDQPQHF. Here the CDR3 DNA reads TGTGCCAGCATCGGGGGCCAGGTGGATCAGCCCCAGCATTTT.

The rearrangement links TRBV30 to TRBJ1-3; D gene ambiguous. Germline values: CDR1 GTSNPN, CDR2 SVGIG (reference sequence). This CDR3 comprises 13 residues. Trimming left V 3 bases short and J 2 bases short, with 8 bases between. The CDR3 here is CAWRVAPGNTIYF. CDR3 DNA: TGTGCCTGGAGGGTGGCACCTGGAAACACCATATATTTT.

Remarks on this clone: Other nucleotide sequences in the sample specify the same CDR3. V is TRBV7-2 and J is TRBJ2-5; 9 bases agree with TRBD2. Germline V lookup: CDR1 SGHTA, CDR2 FQGNSA. V lost 5 bases, J lost 2 bases, and 6 bases stayed unmatched. The length of the CDR3 is 15 residues. CDR3 coding DNA: TGTGCCAGCAGCATAACGACTAGCGGACAAGAGACCCAGTACTTC. It is translated as CASSITTSGQETQYF.

The chain couples TRBV11-2 to TRBJ2-1; 9 positions agree with TRBD2. J lost 5 bases, V lost 4 bases, and 6 bases had no gene match. The germline V gene encodes CDR1 SGHAT and CDR2 FQNNGV. The CDR3 contains 15 residues. The CDR3 sequence: CASSSRLAVNNEQFF. Written as DNA, the CDR3 is TGTGCCAGCAGCTCACGACTAGCGGTAAACAATGAGCAGTTCTTC.

The V and J genes are TRBV7-6 and TRBJ2-7; D assignment may be TRBD1 or TRBD2 (6 bases each). The CDR3 consists of 16 residues. Germline assignment: CDR1 SGHVS and CDR2 FNYEAQ. The germline V and J ends were trimmed by 1 base and 4 bases, with 17 bases remaining between them. CDR3 nucleotide sequence: TGTGCCAGCAGCTTAGGATTGGGGGGCCAGGCTTACGAGCAGTACTTC. Residues: CASSLGLGGQAYEQYF.

This clone was seen only a few times. The chain joins TRBV5-8 to TRBJ2-7; no clear D. This CDR3 region has 15 residues. CDR1 SGHTS and CDR2 YDEGEE come from the germline V gene. V lost 4 bases and J lost 0, with 14 bases in between. CDR3 residues: CASSPWATISYEQYF. The CDR3 DNA follows: TGTGCCAGCAGCCCTTGGGCAACGATCTCCTACGAGCAGTACTTC.

The CDR3 reads CAGRRLAGEQETQYF. DNA of the CDR3: TGTGCCGGACGTCGACTAGCGGGGGAACAAGAGACCCAGTACTTC. The rearrangement joins TRBV2 to TRBJ2-5, with TRBD2 matching over 12 bases. Germline assignment: CDR1 SNHLY and CDR2 FYNNEI. Trimming removed 11 bases from V and 2 bases from J; junction bases left unmatched: 9. The CDR3 is 15 residues long.

The table lists this clone with a count of one. The V call is TRBV7-2, the J call TRBJ2-3; TRBD1 might be the D (7 bases). Trimming stripped 2 bases from V and 7 bases from J, with 13 bases between. Germline V gives CDR1 SGHTA, CDR2 FQGNSA. This CDR3 comprises 14 residues. The CDR3 here is CASSLRGDRHTQYF. The CDR3 DNA reads TGTGCCAGCAGCTTAAGGGGGGACAGACATACGCAGTATTTT.

This chain connects TRBV5-4 to TRBJ2-7, with 7 positions matching TRBD1. The germline V gene has CDR1 SGHNT and CDR2 YYREEE (reference sequence). The junction had 7 bases not matched to a gene; V was cut back by 4 bases and J by 0 bases. The CDR3 covers 15 residues. CDR3: CASSLGGRSSYEQYF. The CDR3 DNA follows: TGTGCCAGCAGCCTAGGGGGCCGGAGCTCCTACGAGCAGTACTTC.

This clone was detected only once. V is TRBV2 and J is TRBJ2-2; 12 bases map to TRBD1. Germline CDR1 SNHLY, CDR2 FYNNEI. The CDR3 runs to 15 residues. With 6 bases clipped from V and 4 bases from J, the junction kept 3 bases outside the gene matches. The CDR3 DNA follows: TGTGCCAGCAGAGGGACAGGGGGCGGCACCGGGGAGCTGTTTTTT. Protein: CASRGTGGGTGELFF.

The V and J genes are TRBV7-2 and TRBJ2-3; possible D gene TRBD2, 6 bases. The CDR3 is made up of 15 amino acids. Trimming removed 2 bases at V and 1 base at J, with 10 bases between. CDR1 and CDR2 (germline): SGHTA, FQGNSA. In DNA form, the CDR3 reads TGTGCCAGCAGCTTAAACCGACTAGGCACAGATACGCAGTATTTT. It is translated as CASSLNRLGTDTQYF.

The V and J genes are TRBV11-3 and TRBJ1-1; 10 nucleotides line up with TRBD1. The V and J ends lost 5 bases and 7 bases, in that order; junction bases with no gene match: 7. CDR1 is SGHNT and CDR2 is YENEEA in the germline V gene. CDR3 length: 14 amino acids. As DNA, the CDR3 is TGTGCCAGCAGCAAGACAGGGGGCGTGGGTGAAGCTTTCTTT. The encoded protein is CASSKTGGVGEAFF.

This clone was observed once. The J gene is TRBJ1-1, the V gene TRBV7-2; 8 positions match TRBD1. The CDR3 has 15 residues. The V and J ends lost 5 bases and 2 bases, in that order; junction bases with no gene match: 7. CDR1 and CDR2 from the germline V gene are SGHTA and FQGNSA. The CDR3 DNA reads TGTGCCAGCAGCCGTTACGGACAGGGTAACACTGAAGCTTTCTTT. This sequence encodes CASSRYGQGNTEAFF.

This clone was seen a few times. The chain links TRBV4-2 to TRBJ2-7; 8 nucleotides agree with TRBD1. The CDR3 loop spans 14 amino acids. Germline V gene lookup returns CDR1 LGHNA and CDR2 YNFKEQ. Trimming removed 4 bases from V and 2 bases from J; junction bases left unmatched: 4. The CDR3 DNA reads TGTGCCAGCAGCCCAGGACAGGGAACCTACGAGCAGTACTTC. It yields the protein CASSPGQGTYEQYF.

The genes are TRBV18 and TRBJ2-5, with 7 bases lining up with TRBD1. The DNA end is a closer match to TRBJ2-7, so the J assignment may be wrong. Germline-derived CDR1 and CDR2 are KGHSH and LQKENI. This CDR3 contains 14 residues. The CDR3 DNA is TGTGCCAGCTCACCCCGGACAGGCTCCTACGAGCAGTACTTC. This encodes CASSPRTGSYEQYF.

The chain uses TRBV25-1 and TRBJ1-2; 8 bases are shared with TRBD1. The CDR3 spans 14 residues. Germline CDR1 reads MGHDK; CDR2 reads SYGVNS. The J segment lost 6 bases and the V segment lost 7 bases, leaving 10 bases of the junction unmatched. CDR3 region: CASTGQGEFHGYTF. CDR3 DNA: TGTGCCAGCACTGGACAGGGAGAATTTCATGGCTACACCTTC.

The CDR3 here is CASSQDVRYTEAFF. The DNA of the CDR3 is TGTGCCAGCAGCCAAGATGTCCGTTACACTGAAGCTTTCTTT. The rearrangement links TRBV14 to TRBJ1-1; D is undetermined. The CDR3 extends over 14 amino acids. Between the trimmed V and J ends, which lost 0 bases and 3 bases, there was a span of 8 bases. Germline V gene data show CDR1 as SGHDN and CDR2 as FVKESK. The variable domain in full, completed from reference TRBV14 and TRBJ1-1, reads EAGVTQFPSHSVIEKGQTVTLRCDPISGHDNLYWYRRVMGKEIKFLLHFVKESKQDESGMPNNRFLAERTGGTYSTLKVQPAELEDSGVYFCASSQDVRYTEAFFGQGTRLTVV.

The chain's CDR3 is CASSDPQLLGNTGELFF. The CDR3 bases are TGTGCCAGCAGTGATCCTCAACTACTCGGGAACACCGGGGAGCTGTTTTTT. V is TRBV25-1 and J is TRBJ2-2; D is uncertain. Trimming took 3 bases from V and 1 from J, leaving 15 bases between them. This CDR3 is 17 amino acids long. Germline CDR1 and CDR2: MGHDK and SYGVNS.

Worth noting for this clone: The junction departs from germline at one end; a sequencing error may be responsible. The chain carries TRBV7-2 and TRBJ2-5, with 8 bases matching TRBD2. CDR1 SGHTA and CDR2 FQGNSA come from the germline V gene. The length of the CDR3 is 16 residues. In DNA, the CDR3 is TGTGCCAGCAGTTTAGCTGGCGGGGGGAGGGGAGAGACCCAGTACTTC. As protein: CASSLAGGGRGETQYF.

The rearrangement uses TRBV6-5 and TRBJ2-1, with TRBD2 matching over 7 bases. V shed 4 bases and J 12 bases; nucleotides not matched to a gene: 15. Per the germline V gene, CDR1 is MNHEY and CDR2 is SVGAGI. The CDR3 covers 15 residues. The CDR3 DNA is TGTGCCAGCAGTTTAGATGCAGGACTAGGAGAAAGGCAGTTCTTC. Translating gives CASSLDAGLGERQFF.

V and J are TRBV7-2 and TRBJ1-4, with D tentatively TRBD1 (5 bases). V lost 1 base, J lost 8 bases, and 11 bases lay in between. The CDR3 sequence is 14 residues long. The germline CDR1 and CDR2 sequences are SGHTA and FQGNSA. The CDR3 sequence: CASSLDQGREKLFF. Written as DNA, the CDR3 is TGTGCCAGCAGCTTAGATCAGGGACGGGAAAAACTGTTTTTT.

The gene calls are TRBV12-5 and TRBJ1-5; TRBD1 matches at 8 bases. The length of the CDR3 is 16 residues. V lost 0 bases and J lost 4; bases outside the gene matches: 5. Germline V lookup: CDR1 LGHNT, CDR2 FRNRAP. In DNA, the CDR3 is TGTGCTAGTGGTTTGGTTTCGACAGGGGTGAATCAGCCCCAGCATTTT. Amino acid sequence: CASGLVSTGVNQPQHF. The variable domain in full, with the rest retrieved from reference TRBV12-5 and TRBJ1-5, is DARVTQTPRHKVTEMGQEVTMRCQPILGHNTVFWYRQTMMQGLELLAYFRNRAPLDDSGMPKDRFSAEMPDATLATLKIQPSEPRDSAVYFCASGLVSTGVNQPQHFGDGTRLSIL.

This chain uses TRBV5-1 with TRBJ2-1; D not certain. The CDR3 extends over 15 amino acids. Germline loops: CDR1 SGHRS, CDR2 YFSETQ. V lost 0 bases and J 2 bases, leaving 9 bases between the germline ends. The CDR3 protein is CASSLVSLTYNEQFF. The DNA for the CDR3 is TGCGCCAGCAGCTTGGTAAGCCTGACCTACAATGAGCAGTTCTTC.

The chain joins TRBV4-1 to TRBJ2-7; D might be TRBD2 (7 bases). The CDR3 has 15 amino acids. V lost 0 bases and J lost 3, with 12 bases in between. CDR1 MGHRA and CDR2 YSYEKL come from the germline V gene. CDR3 sequence (DNA): TGCGCCAGCAGCCAAGAGGGAGGGGGTTTCTACGAGCAGTACTTC. Protein: CASSQEGGGFYEQYF.

Comments on this clone: Compared with germline, one end of the junction differs, possibly owing to a read error. The chain carries TRBV5-4 and TRBJ2-3, with no clear D. The CDR3 is 13 amino acids. CDR1 is SGHNT and CDR2 is YYREEE in the germline V gene (reference sequence). Here the CDR3 reads CASSHPGTDTQYF. Here the CDR3 DNA reads TGCGCCAGCAGCCATCCCGGGACAGATACGCAGTATTTT.

A few counts support this clone. The rearrangement joins TRBV6-1 to TRBJ2-7; 7 bases map to TRBD2. The germline V gene encodes CDR1 MNHNS and CDR2 SASEGT. The CDR3 loop spans 15 amino acids. The junction had 12 bases not matched to a gene; V was cut back by 7 bases and J by 3 bases. Here the CDR3 reads CASNAELASYYEQYF. CDR3 in DNA: TGTGCCAGCAATGCTGAACTAGCGAGTTACTACGAGCAGTACTTC.

This chain connects TRBV11-3 to TRBJ2-1, with D tentatively TRBD1 or TRBD2 (5 bases each). The CDR3 extends over 15 amino acids. CDR1 and CDR2 from the germline V gene are SGHNT and YENEEA. Trimming removed 5 bases at V and 8 bases at J, with 19 bases between. The DNA of the CDR3 is TGTGCCAGCAGCAGAGGTGGGAGCCTGGGGGATGAGCAGTTCTTC. This encodes CASSRGGSLGDEQFF.

The gene calls are TRBV11-2 and TRBJ2-2; D is unclear. The CDR3 is 14 amino acids. Per the germline V gene, CDR1 is SGHAT and CDR2 is FQNNGV. V gave up 2 bases and J gave up 6 bases, with 10 bases separating them. The CDR3 region has the DNA TGTGCCAGCAGCTTACGGTACATGGCCGGGGAGCTGTTTTTT. Its translation: CASSLRYMAGELFF.

This sequence joins TRBV10-2 and TRBJ1-5, with 7 positions matching TRBD1. The CDR3 spans 14 residues. Germline V lookup: CDR1 WSHSY, CDR2 SAAADI. Germline trimming cut 6 bases from V and 1 base from J; bases unmatched to any gene: 3. Written as DNA, the CDR3 is TGCGCCAGCAGGGCGGGACAGAGCAATCAGCCCCAGCATTTT. As protein: CASRAGQSNQPQHF.

The chain combines TRBV29-1 with TRBJ2-7, with D perhaps TRBD1 (6 bases). V lost 1 base to trimming and J lost 5 bases, with 15 bases between them. This CDR3 is 14 amino acids long. Germline V gene data show CDR1 as SQVTM and CDR2 as ANQGSEA. Written as DNA, the CDR3 is TGCAGCGTTGAAGGACAGGTGGGTGTCGACGAGCAGTACTTC. Its translation is CSVEGQVGVDEQYF.

The chain couples TRBV7-9 to TRBJ1-2, with D perhaps TRBD1 (6 bases). Germline lookup yields CDR1 SEHNR and CDR2 FQNEAQ (reference sequence). CDR3 length: 14 amino acids. The germline V and J ends were trimmed by 7 bases and 1 base, with 13 bases remaining between them. CDR3 DNA sequence: TGTGCCAGCACCGTGGGACAAAATAACTATGGCTACACCTTC. Protein: CASTVGQNNYGYTF.

The chain has TRBV14 and TRBJ2-4; TRBD2 agrees at 11 bases. J gave up 0 bases and V 4 bases, and 8 bases lay outside the gene matches. CDR3 size: 18 residues. Germline CDR1 SGHDN, CDR2 FVKESK. The CDR3 DNA is TGTGCCAGCAGCCTGACTAGCGGGGTGTGGGGAGCCAAAAACATTCAGTACTTC. The encoded protein is CASSLTSGVWGAKNIQYF.